Below are 9 T cell receptor beta chains sequenced from a single sample in a study of regulatory T cells in long-lasting Graves disease. Time point given: newly diagnosed GD, antithyroid drugs for less than 3 months. Scientists built the TCR library using RNA that was extracted from PBMCs. Arm-PCR with iRepertoire HTBI primers amplified the CDR3 regions for these TCR beta libraries. TCRdb re-called the multiplex PCR reads with MiXCR, one entry per CDR3 protein. The table includes over 450,000 distinct CDR3 sequences, around 11% detected once. The sample also formed part of further work on T cells in Graves' hyperthyroidism and ophthalmopathy.

The sequences come from peripheral blood mononuclear cells (PBMCs), collected at new diagnosis, from a patient treated with antithyroid drugs. These receptors were collected from a woman aged 25-40 years with Graves disease.

The table lists this clonotype with many counts. The chain has TRBV6-5 and TRBJ2-2; tentatively, D is TRBD2 (6 bases). The CDR3 covers 17 residues. Germline CDR1 MNHEY, CDR2 SVGAGI. V was shortened by 2 bases and J by 3 bases, with 16 bases between the two germline ends. The CDR3 DNA follows: TGTGCCAGCAGTTACGATGCACCGGGAGCTCACACCGGGGAGCTGTTTTTT. Amino acids: CASSYDAPGAHTGELFF.

The sample holds many counts of this clonotype. V usage is TRBV2 and J usage is TRBJ2-5; maybe TRBD2 (6 bases). V was trimmed by 7 bases and J by 2 bases, leaving 11 bases between them. The CDR3 totals 13 residues. The germline V gene encodes CDR1 SNHLY and CDR2 FYNNEI. Here the CDR3 reads CASILGTQETQYF. The CDR3 DNA is TGTGCCAGCATTCTAGGGACTCAAGAGACCCAGTACTTC.

At least ten counts were recorded for this clonotype. The rearrangement uses TRBV9 and TRBJ1-4, with D uncertain. The germline V and J ends were trimmed by 2 bases and 1 base, with 9 bases remaining between them. The V gene's germline CDR1 is SGDLS and CDR2 YYNGEE. The CDR3 sequence is 15 residues long. The CDR3 DNA follows: TGTGCCAGCAGCGTCCACCTAGGAACTAATGAAAAACTGTTTTTT. Translated, it gives CASSVHLGTNEKLFF.

This clonotype showed up many times. CDR3 in amino acids: CASSKGLAVKDTQYF. The CDR3 DNA is TGTGCCAGCAGCAAGGGACTAGCAGTTAAAGATACGCAGTATTTT. The chain is built from TRBV7-2 and TRBJ2-3; 9 nucleotides match TRBD2. The CDR3 runs to 15 residues. V trimming: 5 bases; J trimming: 5 bases; junction bases outside the gene matches: 8. Per germline, CDR1 SGHTA and CDR2 FQGNSA.

This clonotype has at least ten counts. The chain joins TRBV30 to TRBJ1-4; D perhaps matches TRBD1 (5 bases). The V gene's germline CDR1 is GTSNPN and CDR2 SVGIG (reference sequence). CDR3 size: 13 residues. The V and J ends lost 4 bases and 6 bases respectively, with 12 bases between them. CDR3 loop: CAWNTGLYEKLFF. The CDR3 DNA reads as TGTGCCTGGAACACGGGACTTTATGAAAAACTGTTTTTT.

This clonotype was recorded at least ten times. The CDR3 protein is CASSFTSGATQYF. CDR3 nucleotide sequence: TGTGCCAGCAGCTTCACCTCAGGGGCGACCCAGTACTTC. This rearrangement joins TRBV5-6 to TRBJ2-5; possible D gene TRBD1, 6 bases. CDR3 size: 13 residues. Germline CDR1 and CDR2: SGHDT and YYEEEE. V was trimmed by 2 bases and J by 7 bases, leaving 12 bases between them.

This clonotype was observed many times. The chain recombines TRBV27 with TRBJ2-3, with D unresolved. The germline V gene has CDR1 MNHEY and CDR2 SMNVEV (reference sequence). Trimming stripped 5 bases from V and 6 bases from J, with 21 bases between. The CDR3 length is 16 residues. CDR3 sequence reads: CASSPNPPDFSDTQYF. CDR3 coding DNA: TGTGCCAGCAGTCCAAATCCTCCCGACTTTTCGGATACGCAGTATTTT.

This clonotype was seen a handful of times. The J gene is TRBJ2-7, the V gene TRBV20-1, with a possible D match to TRBD2 (6 bases). The CDR3 is 14 residues long. The V end was cut by 6 bases, the J end by 0 bases, with 15 bases between. In germline, CDR1 is DFQATT, CDR2 SNEGSKA (reference sequence). CDR3 bases: TGCAGTGCCTATGGGACTCGAAGCTCCTACGAGCAGTACTTC. It encodes CSAYGTRSSYEQYF.

This clonotype was found many times. This rearrangement joins TRBV11-2 to TRBJ1-2; D is uncertain. The CDR3 loop spans 13 amino acids. Trimming removed 1 base from V and 9 bases from J, with 12 bases in between. In germline, CDR1 is SGHAT, CDR2 FQNNGV. This CDR3 is CASSLAGLQRYTF. The CDR3 region has the DNA TGTGCCAGCAGCTTAGCGGGATTGCAACGCTACACCTTC.